Listed below are T cell receptor beta chains from one sample, sequenced in a study of T cell changes during pregnancy in multiple sclerosis. Some clones are missing from TCRdb's copy, which holds only in-frame ones; the method was immunoSEQ multiplex PCR. The sample lists about 44,000 clones, approximately 96% occurring once. This specimen was peripheral blood, taken in the second trimester of pregnancy. These receptors were obtained from a female donor with multiple sclerosis, enrolled in a pregnancy study. Each CDR3 is given with its conserved first and last residue. The D gene is left open where the match is weak. Clone size is given for some rows only: seen once, a few or many times, or a class if the clone is expanded.

CDR3nt: TGTGCCAGCAGAACAGGGCATCAGCCCCAGCATTTT
CDR3aa: CASRTGHQPQHF
v_gene: TRBV6-1
d_gene: NA
j_gene: TRBJ1-5
abundance: NA

CDR3nt: TGCGCCAGCAGCCGGGGGGAGGTCGACAATTCACCCCTCCACTTT
CDR3aa: CASSRGEVDNSPLHF
v_gene: TRBV5-1
d_gene: NA
j_gene: TRBJ1-6
abundance: NA

CDR3nt: TGTGCCAGCAGCTTACAACCGGGACAACTATACGAGCAGTACTTC
CDR3aa: CASSLQPGQLYEQYF
v_gene: TRBV7-3
d_gene: NA
j_gene: TRBJ2-7
abundance: NA

CDR3nt: TGTGCCAGCAGTCCTCTCGGGACACCCCGCTACGAGCAGTACTTC
CDR3aa: CASSPLGTPRYEQYF
v_gene: TRBV28
d_gene: NA
j_gene: TRBJ2-7
abundance: NA

CDR3nt: TGTGCCAGCAGCGTAGTCGGGGGTACCATATATTTT
CDR3aa: CASSVVGGTIYF
v_gene: TRBV9
d_gene: NA
j_gene: TRBJ1-3
abundance: NA

CDR3nt: TGTGCCAGCAGTGACGCGGGGGGCCACACCTACGAGCAGTACTTC
CDR3aa: CASSDAGGHTYEQYF
v_gene: TRBV6-1
d_gene: TRBD2
j_gene: TRBJ2-7
abundance: NA

CDR3nt: TGTGCCAGCAGTGAAGCGAACAGGGGCTACACTGAAGCTTTCTTT
CDR3aa: CASSEANRGYTEAFF
v_gene: TRBV2
d_gene: TRBD1
j_gene: TRBJ1-1
abundance: once

CDR3nt: TGTGCCAGCAGTTCCCGGACAGGATCATCACCCCTCCACTTT
CDR3aa: CASSSRTGSSPLHF
v_gene: TRBV6-6
d_gene: TRBD1
j_gene: TRBJ1-6
abundance: NA

CDR3nt: TGTGCCAGCAGCTTGAGACTAGCGGGGGGCTACGAGCAGTACTTC
CDR3aa: CASSLRLAGGYEQYF
v_gene: TRBV5-4
d_gene: TRBD2
j_gene: TRBJ2-7
abundance: NA

CDR3nt: TGTGCCAGCAGCTTCCGGACTGGAGGAAACACCATATATTTT
CDR3aa: CASSFRTGGNTIYF
v_gene: TRBV11-2
d_gene: NA
j_gene: TRBJ1-3
abundance: NA